This T cell receptor (beta chain) was recorded in a study of CD8 T cells in ankylosing spondylitis. General study results and limits: There was a TCR beta motif, made of several highly homologous variants, that appeared characteristic of ankylosing spondylitis blood. Prior work had noted some motif variants in reactive arthritis blood and synovial fluid. The clones that were linked to disease were reported to be significantly enriched in matched synovial fluid samples from ankylosing spondylitis patients.

As for this clonotype: No antigen is known for it.

By quantitative 5'-RACE with molecular barcodes, the TCR beta libraries were made. TCRdb reprocessed the 5' RACE reads via MiXCR and lists one record per CDR3 protein. The table records fewer than 250,000 distinct CDR3 sequences, 32% of them present only once. The CDR3 spans 14 residues. Per germline, CDR1 SGHVS and CDR2 FNYEAQ. Trimming stripped 2 bases from V and 5 bases from J, with 13 bases between. The rearrangement links TRBV7-6 to TRBJ2-7; the D call may be TRBD1 or TRBD2 (6 bases each). The sequencing sample was made of blood, either unsorted or a sorted T cell fraction (not recorded which). This TCR came from a male donor with ankylosing spondylitis or in good health (not recorded which). The CDR3 here is CASSLMGGLDEQYF. The CDR3 DNA sequence: TGTGCCAGCAGCTTAATGGGGGGCCTGGACGAGCAGTACTTC.